Listed here are 5 T cell receptor beta chains from one sample, sequenced in a study of blood T cell repertoires in COVID-19. The repertoire was sequenced with immunoSEQ multiplex PCR; TCRdb's copy has only in-frame clones and lacks some. Altogether under 250,000 clones are present, approximately 88% being singletons, with the ten largest covering around 3.7%. Sequenced material: PBMCs or T cells enriched from blood (not recorded which). The receptors derive from a woman in her twenties or thirties who had been exposed to COVID-19.

The CDR3 spells CASSKGLAYNEQFF. The CDR3 nucleotides are TGTGCCAGTAGTAAGGGACTAGCCTACAATGAGCAGTTCTTC. V and J are TRBV19 and TRBJ2-1, with 8 bases identical to TRBD2. There are 14 residues in the CDR3. V trimming: 4 bases; J trimming: 2 bases; junction bases outside the gene matches: 1. CDR1 LNHDA and CDR2 SQIVND come from the germline V gene (reference sequence).

This clone was observed a few times. This chain joins TRBV6-5 and TRBJ2-7; 7 bases fit TRBD1. Germline CDR1 and CDR2: MNHEY and SVGAGI. CDR3 length equals 15 residues. V shed 5 bases, J shed 1 base, and the junction held 8 bases outside the gene matches. The CDR3 bases are TGTGCCAGCAGTCGACAGGGTCAAAGATCCTACGAGCAGTACTTC. Encoded protein: CASSRQGQRSYEQYF.

The chain is built from TRBV5-1 and TRBJ2-5, with 11 bases that match TRBD1. The CDR3 runs 16 residues. Germline-derived CDR1 and CDR2 are SGHRS and YFSETQ. V shed 4 bases and J 1 base; nucleotides not matched to a gene: 6. CDR3 loop: CASSRGTGGFQETQYF. CDR3 coding DNA: TGCGCCAGCAGCCGTGGGACAGGGGGTTTCCAAGAGACCCAGTACTTC.

This rearrangement joins TRBV5-6 to TRBJ1-2; the match to TRBD1 covers 10 bases. Looked up from germline, CDR1 is SGHDT and CDR2 is YYEEEE. Germline trimming cut 4 bases from V and 7 bases from J; bases unmatched to any gene: 13. The CDR3 runs 16 residues. In DNA, the CDR3 is TGTGCCAGCAGCCCGGAAACAAGGACAGGGGGAGGTGGCTACACCTTC. Translated: CASSPETRTGGGGYTF.

The chain has TRBV28 and TRBJ1-2, with TRBD1 identical over 7 bases. This CDR3 has 11 residues. After removal of 6 bases from V and 6 bases from J, the junction contained 1 base not matched to a gene. Germline V gene lookup returns CDR1 MDHEN and CDR2 SYDVKM. This chain's CDR3 is CASRGTDGYTF. The CDR3, as DNA: TGTGCCAGCAGGGGGACAGATGGCTACACCTTC.